The rows below give T cell receptor beta chains drawn from one sample of a study of T-cell reconstitution after alpha-beta-depleted transplantation in children. TCRdb reprocessed the PCR reads with MiXCR, giving one entry per CDR3 protein. The profile shows about 610,000 distinct CDR3 sequences, roughly a tenth of them singletons. Specimen: PBMCs from the stem cell graft donor, collected from the stem cell graft. The source of these receptors is a human donor who donated a stem cell graft to a child with acute myeloid leukemia. Both conserved end residues are part of each CDR3. D genes are given only for firm matches. Clone size is shown for a subset of rows, as once, few, many or a class of expanded clone.

CDR3 length: 17; V gene: TRBV4-2; clone size: many; D gene: TRBD2; J gene: TRBJ2-1; CDR3 DNA: TGTGCCAGCAGCCAACCCGCTGGCGGGAGCTCCTACAATGAGCAGTTCTTC; CDR3 protein: CASSQPAGGSSYNEQFF
CDR3 length: 18; V gene: TRBV5-1; clone size: NA; D gene: TRBD1; J gene: TRBJ2-3; CDR3 DNA: TGCGCCAGCAGCTTGGAAGGGACAGGCCTCACTAGCACAGATACGCAGTATTTT; CDR3 protein: CASSLEGTGLTSTDTQYF
CDR3 length: 19; V gene: TRBV10-3; clone size: NA; D gene: TRBD1; J gene: TRBJ2-6; CDR3 DNA: TGTGCCATCAGTGATAGGCCTCCGGGACAGGGCTCTGGGGCCAACGTCCTGACTTTC; CDR3 protein: CAISDRPPGQGSGANVLTF
CDR3 length: 11; V gene: TRBV28; clone size: few; D gene: NA; J gene: TRBJ1-5; CDR3 DNA: TGTGCCAGCAGTTCCCTACAGCCCCAGCATTTT; CDR3 protein: CASSSLQPQHF
CDR3 length: 15; V gene: TRBV29-1; clone size: many; D gene: TRBD2; J gene: TRBJ2-3; CDR3 DNA: TGCAGCGTAGAACCACTAGCGGGAGGGCCAAGGACGCAGTATTTT; CDR3 protein: CSVEPLAGGPRTQYF
CDR3 length: 12; V gene: TRBV18; clone size: few; D gene: NA; J gene: TRBJ1-5; CDR3 DNA: TGTGCCAGCTCACCACCTAGTCAGCCCCAGCATTTT; CDR3 protein: CASSPPSQPQHF
CDR3 length: 15; V gene: TRBV12-3/TRBV12-4; clone size: few; D gene: TRBD2; J gene: TRBJ2-1; CDR3 DNA: TGTGCCAGCAGCCTGGCTAGCGGGAGGGCCATCAGCCAGTTCTTC; CDR3 protein: CASSLASGRAISQFF
CDR3 length: 15; V gene: TRBV6-1; clone size: NA; D gene: TRBD1; J gene: TRBJ2-7; CDR3 DNA: TGTGCCAGCAATCGACGCAGCAGGGGGTATTACGAGCAGTACTTC; CDR3 protein: CASNRRSRGYYEQYF
CDR3 length: 14; V gene: TRBV18; clone size: many; D gene: TRBD2; J gene: TRBJ2-7; CDR3 DNA: TGTGCCAGCTCACCTACTAGCGGGGACTACGAGCAGTACTTC; CDR3 protein: CASSPTSGDYEQYF
CDR3 length: 12; V gene: TRBV5-6; clone size: NA; D gene: NA; J gene: TRBJ1-5; CDR3 DNA: TGTGCCAGCAGCTTGGCCCTAGGGGCCCAGCATTTT; CDR3 protein: CASSLALGAQHF
CDR3 length: 13; V gene: TRBV29-1; clone size: NA; D gene: TRBD1; J gene: TRBJ2-1; CDR3 DNA: TGCAGCGTTGAAGGACAGGGCGTCAGAGAGCAGTTCTTC; CDR3 protein: CSVEGQGVREQFF
CDR3 length: 13; V gene: TRBV20-1; clone size: few; D gene: NA; J gene: TRBJ1-3; CDR3 DNA: TGCAGTGCTGGCCCGCAAGCTGGAAACACCATATATTTT; CDR3 protein: CSAGPQAGNTIYF
CDR3 length: 11; V gene: TRBV5-1; clone size: NA; D gene: NA; J gene: TRBJ1-5; CDR3 DNA: TGCGCCAGCAGCTTGGGTGAGGCCCAGCATTTT; CDR3 protein: CASSLGEAQHF
CDR3 length: 14; V gene: TRBV5-1; clone size: many; D gene: NA; J gene: TRBJ2-3; CDR3 DNA: TGCGCCAGCAGCTTGCAAGGGGGAAAAGATACGCAGTATTTT; CDR3 protein: CASSLQGGKDTQYF
CDR3 length: 13; V gene: TRBV20-1; clone size: NA; D gene: TRBD2; J gene: TRBJ2-5; CDR3 DNA: TGCAGTGCTCTTACTAGCGGGAGAGAGACCCAGTACTTC; CDR3 protein: CSALTSGRETQYF
CDR3 length: 13; V gene: TRBV18; clone size: few; D gene: NA; J gene: TRBJ2-2; CDR3 DNA: TGTGCCAGCTCACCAACTGAAACCGGGGAGCTGTTTTTT; CDR3 protein: CASSPTETGELFF
CDR3 length: 14; V gene: TRBV20-1; clone size: NA; D gene: TRBD2; J gene: TRBJ2-3; CDR3 DNA: TGCAGTCCCCAACTAGCGGGAGGCACAGATACGCAGTATTTT; CDR3 protein: CSPQLAGGTDTQYF
CDR3 length: 15; V gene: TRBV6-5; clone size: few; D gene: NA; J gene: TRBJ2-2; CDR3 DNA: TGTGCCAGCAGTTTCAGGACGGTCTCCACCGGGGAGCTGTTTTTT; CDR3 protein: CASSFRTVSTGELFF
CDR3 length: 14; V gene: TRBV28; clone size: few; D gene: NA; J gene: TRBJ1-3; CDR3 DNA: TGTGCCAGCAGCGGACCCTTGCGAGCAAACACCATATATTTT; CDR3 protein: CASSGPLRANTIYF
CDR3 length: 12; V gene: TRBV29-1; clone size: few; D gene: NA; J gene: TRBJ2-7; CDR3 DNA: TGCAGCGGTCGTTCAATCAATTACGAGCAGTACTTC; CDR3 protein: CSGRSINYEQYF
CDR3 length: 16; V gene: TRBV7-3; clone size: many; D gene: NA; J gene: TRBJ2-1; CDR3 DNA: TGTGCCAGCAGCCCCCAGCTCCTGCATTTCCCGAGTGAGCAGTTCTTC; CDR3 protein: CASSPQLLHFPSEQFF
CDR3 length: 15; V gene: TRBV20-1; clone size: NA; D gene: NA; J gene: TRBJ2-3; CDR3 DNA: TGCAGTGCTAATTCGTTAGCCATACTGGCAGATACGCAGTATTTT; CDR3 protein: CSANSLAILADTQYF
CDR3 length: 18; V gene: TRBV3-1; clone size: NA; D gene: TRBD2; J gene: TRBJ2-1; CDR3 DNA: TGTGCCAGCAGCCAAGAAGTCGGGGGACTAGCGGGTGACAATGAGCGGTTCTTC; CDR3 protein: CASSQEVGGLAGDNERFF
CDR3 length: 15; V gene: TRBV7-8; clone size: many; D gene: NA; J gene: TRBJ2-3; CDR3 DNA: TGTGCCAGCAGCTTAAAGTCCCCCGTCACAGATACGCAGTATTTT; CDR3 protein: CASSLKSPVTDTQYF
CDR3 length: 16; V gene: TRBV5-6; clone size: many; D gene: TRBD2; J gene: TRBJ2-2; CDR3 DNA: TGTGCCAGCAGCTTGGGGACTAGTGTGAACACCGGGGAGCTGTTTTTT; CDR3 protein: CASSLGTSVNTGELFF
CDR3 length: 14; V gene: TRBV7-2; clone size: NA; D gene: NA; J gene: TRBJ1-5; CDR3 DNA: TGTGCCAGCAGCTCGGGGTGGAGTAACCAGCCCCAGCATTTT; CDR3 protein: CASSSGWSNQPQHF
CDR3 length: 14; V gene: TRBV5-1; clone size: NA; D gene: NA; J gene: TRBJ2-1; CDR3 DNA: TGCGCCAGCAGCGTCGGGACTGGCCGCAATGAGCAGTTCTTC; CDR3 protein: CASSVGTGRNEQFF
CDR3 length: 14; V gene: TRBV11-2; clone size: few; D gene: NA; J gene: TRBJ2-2; CDR3 DNA: TGTGCCAGCAGCCCGCCGGGACGGACCGGGGAGCTGTTTTTT; CDR3 protein: CASSPPGRTGELFF
CDR3 length: 14; V gene: TRBV7-9; clone size: few; D gene: TRBD1; J gene: TRBJ1-1; CDR3 DNA: TGTGCCAGCAGCTTAACCCGGGACAGCACTGAAGCTTTCTTT; CDR3 protein: CASSLTRDSTEAFF
CDR3 length: 16; V gene: TRBV5-1; clone size: many; D gene: TRBD2; J gene: TRBJ2-1; CDR3 DNA: TGCGCCAGCAGCTTAGGTGCGGGAGGGCCTTTGGATGAGCAGTTCTTC; CDR3 protein: CASSLGAGGPLDEQFF
CDR3 length: 17; V gene: TRBV6-2/TRBV6-3; clone size: NA; D gene: TRBD1; J gene: TRBJ2-3; CDR3 DNA: TGTGCCAGCAGTCCCGGTGGTGCACAGGGGGCGATAGATACGCAGTATTTT; CDR3 protein: CASSPGGAQGAIDTQYF
CDR3 length: 16; V gene: TRBV7-2; clone size: few; D gene: NA; J gene: TRBJ1-2; CDR3 DNA: TGTGCCAGCAGCTCCGCCGGGACGATCCTTAACTATGGCTACACCTTC; CDR3 protein: CASSSAGTILNYGYTF
CDR3 length: 13; V gene: TRBV20-1; clone size: few; D gene: TRBD1; J gene: TRBJ2-7; CDR3 DNA: TGCAGTGCTCCCGGGACAGGGGGCGACGAGCAGTACTTC; CDR3 protein: CSAPGTGGDEQYF
CDR3 length: 13; V gene: TRBV5-6; clone size: NA; D gene: TRBD1; J gene: TRBJ2-1; CDR3 DNA: TGTGCCAGCAGCTTGCCAGGGGGCATTGAGCAGTTCTTC; CDR3 protein: CASSLPGGIEQFF
CDR3 length: 17; V gene: TRBV9; clone size: few; D gene: NA; J gene: TRBJ1-6; CDR3 DNA: TGTGCCAGCAGCGTAGAGGGGGGAAGCTCCTATAATTCACCCCTCCACTTT; CDR3 protein: CASSVEGGSSYNSPLHF
CDR3 length: 12; V gene: TRBV7-9; clone size: NA; D gene: NA; J gene: TRBJ2-7; CDR3 DNA: TGTGCCAGCAGCTCCAGGGTCTACGAGCAGTACTTC; CDR3 protein: CASSSRVYEQYF
CDR3 length: 16; V gene: TRBV7-2; clone size: many; D gene: NA; J gene: TRBJ2-5; CDR3 DNA: TGTGCCAGCAGCTTAGGATGGGCGGGGTCTACGATGACCCAGTACTTC; CDR3 protein: CASSLGWAGSTMTQYF
CDR3 length: 13; V gene: TRBV7-9; clone size: many; D gene: NA; J gene: TRBJ1-1; CDR3 DNA: TGTGCCAGCAGCCCCGGGCGGACGACTGAAGCTTTCTTT; CDR3 protein: CASSPGRTTEAFF
CDR3 length: 13; V gene: TRBV2; clone size: NA; D gene: NA; J gene: TRBJ1-5; CDR3 DNA: TGTGCCAGCATTGAGGACACCGGGCGGCCCCAGCATTTT; CDR3 protein: CASIEDTGRPQHF
CDR3 length: 14; V gene: TRBV6-2/TRBV6-3; clone size: few; D gene: NA; J gene: TRBJ1-4; CDR3 DNA: TGTGCCAGCATCATCGATGGGGACGGAGAAAAACTGTTTTTT; CDR3 protein: CASIIDGDGEKLFF
CDR3 length: 15; V gene: TRBV14; clone size: NA; D gene: NA; J gene: TRBJ1-6; CDR3 DNA: TGTGCCAGCAGCCAAGATTCAGCCTTTAATTCACCCCTCCACTTT; CDR3 protein: CASSQDSAFNSPLHF
CDR3 length: 14; V gene: TRBV20-1; clone size: few; D gene: NA; J gene: TRBJ2-3; CDR3 DNA: TGCAGTGCTAGTCGCACTACCCAAACAGATACGCAGTATTTT; CDR3 protein: CSASRTTQTDTQYF